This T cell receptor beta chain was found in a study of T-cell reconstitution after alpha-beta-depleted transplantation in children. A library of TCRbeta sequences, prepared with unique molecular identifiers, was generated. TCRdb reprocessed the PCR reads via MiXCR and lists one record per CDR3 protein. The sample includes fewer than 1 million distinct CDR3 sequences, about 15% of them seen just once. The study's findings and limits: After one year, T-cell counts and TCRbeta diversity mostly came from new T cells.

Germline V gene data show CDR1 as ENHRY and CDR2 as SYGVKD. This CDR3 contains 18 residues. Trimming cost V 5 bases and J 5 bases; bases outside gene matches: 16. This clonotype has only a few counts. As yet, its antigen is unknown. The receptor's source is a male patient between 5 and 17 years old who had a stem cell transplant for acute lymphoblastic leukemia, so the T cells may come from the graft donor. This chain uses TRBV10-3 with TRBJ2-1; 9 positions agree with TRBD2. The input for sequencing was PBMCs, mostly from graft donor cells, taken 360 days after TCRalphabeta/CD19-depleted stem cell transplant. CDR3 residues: CAISSGWISGSENNEQFF. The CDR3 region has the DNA TGTGCCATCAGTTCGGGTTGGATTAGCGGGAGCGAGAACAATGAGCAGTTCTTC.